The 24 T cell receptor beta chains in this list originate from one sample, sequenced in a study of T cells in Graves' hyperthyroidism and ophthalmopathy. TCR beta CDR3 sequences were amplified from RNA transcripts. In the first-round RT-PCR of the TCR CDR3, the HTBI primer set was used. TCRdb itself ran the multiplex PCR reads through MiXCR, one entry per CDR3 protein. The table lists a few hundred thousand distinct CDR3 sequences, approximately 13% of them singletons. The material sequenced was blood. The receptors originated from a woman aged 18-35 years with Graves' hyperthyroidism.

The chain combines TRBV5-1 with TRBJ2-7; D ambiguous. V gave up 5 bases and J gave up 1 base, with 13 bases separating them. The CDR3 totals 14 residues. CDR1 is SGHRS and CDR2 is YFSETQ in the germline V gene. CDR3 residues: CASRLETSSYEQYF. CDR3 bases: TGCGCCAGCAGGCTTGAAACTTCGTCCTACGAGCAGTACTTC.

V usage is TRBV5-5 and J usage is TRBJ1-1; TRBD1 matches at 8 bases. The CDR3 sequence is 13 residues long. Per the germline V gene, CDR1 is SGHKS and CDR2 is YYEKEE (reference sequence). The trim removed 6 bases at V and 4 bases at J, leaving 5 bases unmatched. The chain's CDR3 is CASIQGAGTEAFF. The CDR3, as DNA: TGTGCCAGCATCCAGGGGGCTGGCACTGAAGCTTTCTTT.

This clonotype was found a few times. The chain joins TRBV20-1 to TRBJ2-6, with D perhaps being TRBD1 or TRBD2 (5 bases each). CDR3 length: 17 amino acids. With 1 base removed from V and 0 bases from J, the gap between germline ends came to 13 bases. CDR1 is DFQATT and CDR2 is SNEGSKA in the germline V gene (reference sequence). The CDR3 protein is CSARAPGPFSGANVLTF. CDR3 in DNA: TGCAGTGCTAGAGCTCCGGGACCTTTCTCTGGGGCCAACGTCCTGACTTTC.

This clonotype showed up many times. The V and J genes are TRBV6-2 or TRBV6-3 and TRBJ2-1; D is ambiguous. The CDR3 contains 12 residues. V lost 3 bases, J lost 7 bases, and 7 bases lay in between. Germline values: CDR1 MNHEY, CDR2 SVGEGT. In DNA, the CDR3 is TGTGCCAGCAGTTATATAGGGAATGAGCAGTTCTTC. As protein: CASSYIGNEQFF.

This clonotype was found many times. This chain uses TRBV20-1 with TRBJ1-1; no firm D call. Trimming removed 0 bases at V and 4 bases at J, with 18 bases between. CDR3 length: 16 residues. In germline, CDR1 is DFQATT, CDR2 SNEGSKA (reference sequence). The CDR3 nucleotides are TGCAGTGCTAGAGATTACGACCGTACACGGGGCACTGAAGCTTTCTTT. It is translated as CSARDYDRTRGTEAFF.

This clonotype has at least ten counts. The gene calls are TRBV12-3 or TRBV12-4 and TRBJ2-1, with D possibly being TRBD2 (5 bases). CDR3 length: 19 amino acids. Deletions cut 9 bases from V and 8 bases from J, with 35 bases between. The CDR3 DNA is TGTGCCAGTAAGGTTGTTTTGGTCGGAGGTAGAGGAAAGGCACATGAGCAGTTCTTC. Protein sequence: CASKVVLVGGRGKAHEQFF.

The chain uses TRBV2 and TRBJ2-7; TRBD2 might be the D (6 bases). From germline, CDR1 is SNHLY and CDR2 FYNNEI. V lost 8 bases and J lost 2, with 13 bases in between. This CDR3 contains 13 residues. CDR3 nucleotide sequence: TGTGCCAGCTTCCAGCGGGCTACCTACGAGCAGTACTTC. Translated, it gives CASFQRATYEQYF.

This clonotype was detected many times. The CDR3 loop reads CASSHQGATEAFF. CDR3 nucleotides: TGTGCCAGCAGCCATCAGGGGGCCACTGAAGCTTTCTTT. The chain links TRBV3-1 to TRBJ1-1; 8 nucleotides agree with TRBD1. The CDR3 covers 13 residues. V was clipped by 3 bases and J by 4 bases; unmatched bases: 1. Germline V gene sequence: CDR1 LGHDT, CDR2 YNNKEL (reference sequence).

This clonotype occurred many times. The V gene is TRBV27, the J gene TRBJ2-1; D remains unclear. This CDR3 spans 15 amino acids. V gave up 5 bases and J gave up 4 bases, with 15 bases separating them. The V gene's germline CDR1 is MNHEY and CDR2 SMNVEV (reference sequence). CDR3 in DNA: TGTGCCAGCAGTCTTAGCCCTTTGGGATACAATGAGCAGTTCTTC. It translates to CASSLSPLGYNEQFF.

This clonotype was recorded at least ten times. The genes are TRBV4-2 and TRBJ1-6; TRBD1 matches at 9 bases. V lost 1 base, J lost 7 bases, and 8 bases stayed unmatched. The CDR3 has 17 amino acids. CDR1 LGHNA and CDR2 YNFKEQ come from the germline V gene. The CDR3 sequence: CASSQVQDRGFNSPLHF. The CDR3 coding sequence is TGTGCCAGCAGCCAAGTACAGGACAGGGGTTTCAATTCACCCCTCCACTTT.

This clonotype has at least ten counts. J is TRBJ1-4 and V is TRBV30; D ambiguous. With 3 bases removed from V and 0 bases from J, the gap between germline ends came to 11 bases. The CDR3 spans 15 residues. Germline V gives CDR1 GTSNPN, CDR2 SVGIG (reference sequence). The CDR3 DNA follows: TGTGCCTGGAGCCACGACGGCGCAACTAATGAAAAACTGTTTTTT. It is translated as CAWSHDGATNEKLFF.

The chain recombines TRBV29-1 with TRBJ2-3; the D gene is possibly TRBD2 (5 bases). V shed 4 bases and J shed 3 bases, with 17 bases lying between them. This CDR3 comprises 15 residues. The germline V gene encodes CDR1 SQVTM and CDR2 ANQGSEA. CDR3 protein: CSVGAGLGETDTQYF. Written as DNA, the CDR3 is TGCAGCGTTGGAGCCGGACTCGGAGAAACAGATACGCAGTATTTT.

The chain couples TRBV7-9 to TRBJ2-1, with D possibly matching TRBD2 (6 bases). The V end was cut by 5 bases, the J end by 4 bases, with 18 bases between. Per the germline V gene, CDR1 is SEHNR and CDR2 is FQNEAQ (reference sequence). CDR3 size: 16 residues. For the CDR3, the DNA is TGTGCCAGCAGCAAATCCCCGGGACTCATTTACAATGAGCAGTTCTTC. Translating gives CASSKSPGLIYNEQFF.

This clonotype was recorded many times. One junction end does not reproduce the germline sequence, and a read error may be involved. This chain connects TRBV7-7 to TRBJ1-4; 9 nucleotides align to TRBD1. CDR1 is SSHAT, CDR2 FNYEAQ, per germline (reference sequence). The length of the CDR3 is 14 residues. DNA for the CDR3: TGTGCTAGCAGTGTGGGGACAGGGAGTGAAAAACTGTTTTTT. As protein: CASSVGTGSEKLFF. Drawing the rest from reference TRBV7-7 and TRBJ1-4, the complete variable domain is GAGVSQSPRYKVTKRGQDVTLRCDPISSHATLYWYQQALGQGPEFLTYFNYEAQPDKSGLPSDRFSAERPEGSISTLTIQRTEQRDSAMYRCASSVGTGSEKLFFGSGTQLSVL.

This clonotype was found many times. V usage is TRBV14 and J usage is TRBJ2-1; tentatively, D is TRBD1 (5 bases). V lost 3 bases to trimming and J lost 4 bases, with 16 bases between them. This CDR3 comprises 16 residues. CDR1 SGHDN and CDR2 FVKESK come from the germline V gene. Here the CDR3 reads CASSHPGAKKYNEQFF. CDR3 coding DNA: TGTGCCAGCAGCCACCCTGGGGCGAAAAAATACAATGAGCAGTTCTTC.

This clonotype was picked up many times. The rearrangement uses TRBV27 and TRBJ2-7, with 13 bases identical to TRBD2. The V segment lost 3 bases and the J segment 7 bases; nucleotides outside the gene matches: 9. Germline loops: CDR1 MNHEY, CDR2 SMNVEV (reference sequence). The CDR3 is made up of 16 amino acids. The CDR3 loop is CASSFSGLAGAIEQYF. In DNA, the CDR3 is TGTGCCAGCAGTTTTTCTGGACTAGCGGGAGCTATTGAGCAGTACTTC.

In this sample, this clonotype turned up many times. The chain joins TRBV29-1 to TRBJ2-5; tentative D call: TRBD1 (6 bases). The length of the CDR3 is 14 residues. Germline loops: CDR1 SQVTM, CDR2 ANQGSEA. V was pared by 5 bases and J by 5 bases, with 18 bases between. CDR3: CSVSRTARGETQYF. The CDR3 DNA is TGCAGCGTTTCGAGGACAGCCAGAGGGGAGACCCAGTACTTC. Variable domain in full (rest from reference TRBV29-1 and TRBJ2-5): SAVISQKPSRDICQRGTSLTIQCQVDSQVTMMFWYRQQPGQSLTLIATANQGSEATYESGFVIDKFPISRPNLTFSTLTVSNMSPEDSSIYLCSVSRTARGETQYFGPGTRLLVL.

Regarding this clonotype: One base away lies a much larger clone, so this may be a sequencing read error. This chain connects TRBV10-3 to TRBJ2-7; 12 nucleotides match TRBD2. The CDR3 contains 14 residues. Germline lookup yields CDR1 ENHRY and CDR2 SYGVKD. Written as DNA, the CDR3 is TGTGCCACCAGTCGACTAGCGGGAGCGGACGAGCAGTACTTC. Its protein product is CATSRLAGADEQYF.

The chain uses TRBV29-1 and TRBJ2-1, with D unclear. Trimming removed 6 bases at V and 5 bases at J, with 5 bases between. In germline, CDR1 is SQVTM, CDR2 ANQGSEA. The CDR3 has 10 amino acids. DNA for the CDR3: TGCAGCGTCGGAAACAATGAGCAGTTCTTC. Translating it yields CSVGNNEQFF.

This clonotype was detected many times. This chain connects TRBV29-1 to TRBJ2-7; 11 bases fit TRBD2. Germline assignment: CDR1 SQVTM and CDR2 ANQGSEA. Trimming cost V 2 bases and J 2 bases; bases outside gene matches: 11. This CDR3 is built from 17 residues. As DNA, the CDR3 is TGCAGCGTTGAAACCGCACTTCCGACTAGCGGGACCTACGAGCAGTACTTC. It codes for CSVETALPTSGTYEQYF.

Ten or more counts support this clonotype. This chain joins TRBV20-1 and TRBJ2-7, with 9 bases that match TRBD1. The V segment lost 6 bases and the J segment 4 bases; nucleotides outside the gene matches: 10. This CDR3 contains 14 residues. Germline CDR1 and CDR2: DFQATT and SNEGSKA (reference sequence). The CDR3 loop reads CSAGGQGKLYEQYF. CDR3 in DNA: TGCAGTGCGGGCGGACAGGGGAAACTTTACGAGCAGTACTTC.

The sample holds many counts of this clonotype. The rearrangement uses TRBV20-1 and TRBJ2-3; D is unresolved. The CDR3 runs to 14 residues. CDR1 is DFQATT, CDR2 SNEGSKA, per germline (reference sequence). V was trimmed by 3 bases and J by 0 bases, leaving 10 bases between them. CDR3 sequence (DNA): TGCAGTGCTAGTCTGAGACCCAGCACAGATACGCAGTATTTT. Amino acids: CSASLRPSTDTQYF.

This clonotype was seen ten or more times. J is TRBJ2-1 and V is TRBV10-3; 9 bases align to TRBD2. CDR1 and CDR2 (germline): ENHRY, SYGVKD. The V segment lost 0 bases and the J segment 8 bases; nucleotides outside the gene matches: 8. The CDR3 is 16 amino acids. The CDR3 sequence: CAISESGTSGLDEQFF. CDR3 nucleotides: TGTGCCATCAGTGAGTCGGGAACTAGCGGGTTGGATGAGCAGTTCTTC.

This clonotype was observed many times. This chain uses TRBV28 with TRBJ1-5; possible D gene TRBD1, 5 bases. CDR1 is MDHEN and CDR2 is SYDVKM in the germline V gene. The CDR3 totals 15 residues. The germline V and J ends were trimmed by 1 base and 5 bases, with 12 bases remaining between them. The CDR3 sequence: CASSLSLGPHQPQHF. DNA of the CDR3: TGTGCCAGCAGTTTATCGTTGGGACCTCATCAGCCCCAGCATTTT. Full variable domain (remainder filled in from reference TRBV28 and TRBJ1-5): DVKVTQSSRYLVKRTGEKVFLECVQDMDHENMFWYRQDPGLGLRLIYFSYDVKMKEKGDIPEGYSVSREKKERFSLILESASTNQTSMYLCASSLSLGPHQPQHFGDGTRLSIL.